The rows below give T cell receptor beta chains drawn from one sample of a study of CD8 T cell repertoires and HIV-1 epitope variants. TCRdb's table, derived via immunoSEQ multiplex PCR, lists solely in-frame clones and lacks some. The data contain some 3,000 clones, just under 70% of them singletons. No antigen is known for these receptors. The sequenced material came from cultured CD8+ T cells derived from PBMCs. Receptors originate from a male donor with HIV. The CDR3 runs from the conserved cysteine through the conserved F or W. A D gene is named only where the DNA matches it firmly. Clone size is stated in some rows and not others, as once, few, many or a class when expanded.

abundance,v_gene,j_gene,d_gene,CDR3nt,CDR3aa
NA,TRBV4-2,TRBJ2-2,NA,TGTGCCAGCAGCCAAGAGAGGAGCAGGGTCAACACCGGGGAGCTGTTTTTT,CASSQERSRVNTGELFF
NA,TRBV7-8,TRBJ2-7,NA,TGTGCCAGCAGCTTAATCGGTAGGGAGCAGTACTTC,CASSLIGREQYF
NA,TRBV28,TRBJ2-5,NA,TGTGCCAGCAGCACGGTGAGGATAAGTGGGACACACGAGGAGACCCAGTACTTC,CASSTVRISGTHEETQYF
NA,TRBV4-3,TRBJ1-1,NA,TGCGCCAGCAGCCAAGCCAGGGTGGGGGGGGCAGGAGGTCGGAGTGGCACTGAAGCTTTCTTT,CASSQARVGGAGGRSGTEAFF
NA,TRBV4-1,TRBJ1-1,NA,TGCGCCAGCAGCCAAGGAAGAGGCACTGAAGCTTTCTTT,CASSQGRGTEAFF
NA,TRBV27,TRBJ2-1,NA,TGTGCCAGCGGGATTGATCGAAGCTCCTACAATGAGCAGTTCTTC,CASGIDRSSYNEQFF
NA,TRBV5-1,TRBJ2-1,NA,TGCGCCAGCAGCTTAAGGGTCCCGGGCAGGGATCGTTACAATGAGCAGTTCTTC,CASSLRVPGRDRYNEQFF
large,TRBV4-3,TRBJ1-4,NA,TGCGCCAGCAGCCAAGATTCAACGGGGAACATTGCAACTAATGAAAAACTGTTTTTT,CASSQDSTGNIATNEKLFF
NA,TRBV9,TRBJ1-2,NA,TGTGCCAGCAGCGTAGCTGCTCTAGACTATGGCTACACCTTC,CASSVAALDYGYTF
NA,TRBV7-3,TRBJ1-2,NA,TGTGCCAGCAGCGATGGGGGAGGGGATCAGGGTAGAGGCTACACCTTC,CASSDGGGDQGRGYTF
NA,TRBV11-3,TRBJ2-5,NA,TGTGCCAGCAGCTTAGGTCCGGGGATGGAGACCCAGTACTTC,CASSLGPGMETQYF
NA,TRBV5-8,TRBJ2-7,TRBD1,TGTGCCAGCAGCTTTGGGCAGGGGGCAGGGTACGAGCAGTACTTC,CASSFGQGAGYEQYF
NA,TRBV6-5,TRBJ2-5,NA,TGTGCCAGCAGTTACCGCTTTGGGACTTTCCAAGAGACCCAGTACTTC,CASSYRFGTFQETQYF
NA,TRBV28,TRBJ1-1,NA,TGTGCCAGCAGTTTGAGCAGGGGAACTGAAGCTTTCTTT,CASSLSRGTEAFF
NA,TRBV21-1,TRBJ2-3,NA,TGTGCCAGCAGCAACTACCAGACAGTTTGCACAGATACGCAGTATTTT,CASSNYQTVCTDTQYF
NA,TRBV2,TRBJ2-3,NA,TGTGCCAGCAGACTCTTAGGGGCAGATACGCAGTATTTT,CASRLLGADTQYF
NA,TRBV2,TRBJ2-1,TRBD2,TGTGCCAGCAGCAATAGCGGGATGAACGATGAGCAGTTCTTC,CASSNSGMNDEQFF
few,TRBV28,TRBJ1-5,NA,TGTGCCAGCAGTTCCGCCCCAGGGATTAGCAATCAGCCCCAGCATTTT,CASSSAPGISNQPQHF
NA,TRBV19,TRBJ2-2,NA,TGTGCCAGTAGTATGACGGGACACCTCACCGGGGAGCTGTTTTTT,CASSMTGHLTGELFF
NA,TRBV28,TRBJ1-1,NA,TGTGCCAGCAGTTTTTTTCAGGCAGAATACACTGAAGCTTTCTTT,CASSFFQAEYTEAFF
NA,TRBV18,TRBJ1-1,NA,TGTGCCAGCTCACCCCGGGACCTATTAGGAAACACTGAAGCTTTCTTT,CASSPRDLLGNTEAFF
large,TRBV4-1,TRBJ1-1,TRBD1,TGCGCCAGCAGCCGTTTACAGGGGGAGGAAGCTTTCTTT,CASSRLQGEEAFF
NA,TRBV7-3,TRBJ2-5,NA,TGTGCCAGCAGCTCCTCAGGCCCGGGGTTGCGAGAGACCCAGTACTTC,CASSSSGPGLRETQYF